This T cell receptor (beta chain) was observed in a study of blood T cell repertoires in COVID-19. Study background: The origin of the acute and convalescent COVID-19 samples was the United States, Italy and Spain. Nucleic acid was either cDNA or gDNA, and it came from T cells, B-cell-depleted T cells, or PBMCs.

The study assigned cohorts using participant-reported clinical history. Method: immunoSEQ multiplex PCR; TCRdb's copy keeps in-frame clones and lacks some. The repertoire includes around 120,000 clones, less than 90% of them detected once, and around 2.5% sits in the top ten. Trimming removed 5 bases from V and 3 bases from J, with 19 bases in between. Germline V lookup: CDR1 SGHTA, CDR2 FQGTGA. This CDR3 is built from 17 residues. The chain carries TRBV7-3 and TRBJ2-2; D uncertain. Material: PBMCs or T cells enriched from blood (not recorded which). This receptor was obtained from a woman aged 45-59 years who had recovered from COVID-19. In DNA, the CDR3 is TGTGCCAGCAGCCCTACCCATTTGGGCCTTTACACCGGGGAGCTGTTTTTT. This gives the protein CASSPTHLGLYTGELFF.